This T cell receptor beta chain was identified in a study of OX40 agonist ivuxolimab in advanced cancers. Here immunoSEQ multiplex PCR was the method, and the copy in TCRdb shows in-frame clones only, minus some. The repertoire holds tens of thousands of clones, with about nine tenths as singletons. CDR1 is MGHDK, CDR2 SYGVNS, per germline. Trimming left V 4 bases short and J 0 bases short, with 20 bases between. The CDR3 is 18 residues long. Material: CD4+ or CD8+ T cells sorted from blood, obtained in a trial of the OX40 agonist ivuxolimab. The sequence came from an adult with an advanced solid tumor such as melanoma, head and neck, liver or kidney cancer. The V call is TRBV25-1, the J call TRBJ2-3, with D possibly TRBD2 on 5 matching bases. Written as DNA, the CDR3 is TGTGCCAGCAGTGCCCCCCGGACGGAGGCGCTCAGCACAGATACGCAGTATTTT. Translated: CASSAPRTEALSTDTQYF.